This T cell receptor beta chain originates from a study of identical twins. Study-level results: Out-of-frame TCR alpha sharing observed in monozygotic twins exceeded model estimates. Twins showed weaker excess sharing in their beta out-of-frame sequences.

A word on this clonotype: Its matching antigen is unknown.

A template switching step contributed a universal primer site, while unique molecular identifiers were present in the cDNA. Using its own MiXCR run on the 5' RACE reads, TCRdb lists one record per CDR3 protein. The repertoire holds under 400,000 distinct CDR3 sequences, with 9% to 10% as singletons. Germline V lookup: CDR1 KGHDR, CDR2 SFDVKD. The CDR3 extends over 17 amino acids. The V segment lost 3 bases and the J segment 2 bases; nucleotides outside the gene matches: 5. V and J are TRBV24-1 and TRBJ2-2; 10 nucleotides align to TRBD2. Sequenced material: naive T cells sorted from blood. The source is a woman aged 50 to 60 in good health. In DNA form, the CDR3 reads TGTGCCACCAGTGATAGCGGGAGGGAACAAAACACCGGGGAGCTGTTTTTT. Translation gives CATSDSGREQNTGELFF.